This is a list of T cell receptor beta chains from one sample in a study of blood T cell repertoires in COVID-19. Assay used: immunoSEQ multiplex PCR; TCRdb lists only in-frame clones, some missing. The repertoire holds roughly 100,000 clones, with 69% as singletons. The source material was peripheral blood. The receptors were sampled from a man older than 75 with acute or convalescent COVID-19. Each CDR3 is given with its conserved first and last residue. Each record gives: CDR3 DNA, CDR3 protein, D gene, J gene, V gene, clone size. D genes are given only for firm matches. Not every row has a clone size; where given, it reads once, few, many or a size class.

cdr3_nt: TGTGCCAGCACCTTGGACAGGGGGGACACCGGGGAGCTGTTTTTT
cdr3_aa: CASTLDRGDTGELFF
d_call: TRBD1
j_call: TRBJ2-2
v_call: TRBV2
clone_size: few

cdr3_nt: TGTGCCAGCAGCTTAGGGACTAGCAATGAGCAGTTCTTC
cdr3_aa: CASSLGTSNEQFF
d_call: TRBD2
j_call: TRBJ2-1
v_call: TRBV7-9
clone_size: NA

cdr3_nt: TGTGCCAGCAGTTGGGAGGCCGGGGAGCTGTTTTTT
cdr3_aa: CASSWEAGELFF
d_call: NA
j_call: TRBJ2-2
v_call: TRBV28
clone_size: NA

cdr3_nt: TGTGCCAGCAGCTTAACTAGCGGGAGTTTGAATGAGCAGTTCTTC
cdr3_aa: CASSLTSGSLNEQFF
d_call: TRBD2
j_call: TRBJ2-1
v_call: TRBV11-3
clone_size: NA

cdr3_nt: TGTGCCAGCTCAACCAGACAATTTTCGGGGGATGAGCAGTTCTTC
cdr3_aa: CASSTRQFSGDEQFF
d_call: NA
j_call: TRBJ2-1
v_call: TRBV18
clone_size: once

cdr3_nt: TGTGCCAGCAGCGTCTCCCCAGCAGGGGGCACTGGAAACACCATATATTTT
cdr3_aa: CASSVSPAGGTGNTIYF
d_call: TRBD1
j_call: TRBJ1-3
v_call: TRBV9
clone_size: NA

cdr3_nt: TGCGCCAGCGACCCGGGACTAGCGCCATATGGGGCCTACAATGAGCAGTTCTTC
cdr3_aa: CASDPGLAPYGAYNEQFF
d_call: TRBD2
j_call: TRBJ2-1
v_call: TRBV10-1
clone_size: once

cdr3_nt: TGTGCCAGCAGCCCGCGGAGTGCTGGGGCCAACGTCCTGACTTTC
cdr3_aa: CASSPRSAGANVLTF
d_call: NA
j_call: TRBJ2-6
v_call: TRBV3-1/TRBV3-2
clone_size: once

cdr3_nt: TGTGCCAGCAGCCAAGGGACAGGCGGGGTGGACACTGAAGCTTTCTTT
cdr3_aa: CASSQGTGGVDTEAFF
d_call: TRBD1
j_call: TRBJ1-1
v_call: TRBV28
clone_size: NA

cdr3_nt: TGTGCCAGCAGTTTGAGTGGGAGGGACAATGAGCAGTTCTTC
cdr3_aa: CASSLSGRDNEQFF
d_call: TRBD2
j_call: TRBJ2-1
v_call: TRBV28
clone_size: NA

cdr3_nt: TGTGCCATCATGGACAGGACAACAGATACGCAGTATTTT
cdr3_aa: CAIMDRTTDTQYF
d_call: TRBD1
j_call: TRBJ2-3
v_call: TRBV10-3
clone_size: NA

cdr3_nt: TGTGCCAGCAGCTTAACAGGGGGACAGGGGGCCGTTCCTACGCAGTATTTT
cdr3_aa: CASSLTGGQGAVPTQYF
d_call: TRBD1
j_call: TRBJ2-3
v_call: TRBV7-3
clone_size: NA

cdr3_nt: TGTGCCAGCAGTCCAGACAGAATACCTAATTCACCCCTCCACTTT
cdr3_aa: CASSPDRIPNSPLHF
d_call: NA
j_call: TRBJ1-6
v_call: TRBV27
clone_size: NA

cdr3_nt: TGCGCCAGCAGCCCGGCGGGACAGGATGAAAAACTGTTTTTT
cdr3_aa: CASSPAGQDEKLFF
d_call: TRBD1
j_call: TRBJ1-4
v_call: TRBV4-1
clone_size: NA

cdr3_nt: TGCAGCGTTCAGGCCGCAGATACGCAGTATTTT
cdr3_aa: CSVQAADTQYF
d_call: NA
j_call: TRBJ2-3
v_call: TRBV29-1
clone_size: few

cdr3_nt: TGTGCCAGCACCGTAGGGACAGGGGGCGAGCAGTACTTC
cdr3_aa: CASTVGTGGEQYF
d_call: TRBD1
j_call: TRBJ2-7
v_call: TRBV9
clone_size: NA

cdr3_nt: TGTGCCACCAGTGATCCTGGACAGGGGAAGACCCAGTACTTC
cdr3_aa: CATSDPGQGKTQYF
d_call: TRBD1
j_call: TRBJ2-5
v_call: TRBV24-1
clone_size: NA

cdr3_nt: TGTGCCAGCAGCTTGACCGGGACATCAGTCGAGCAGTACTTC
cdr3_aa: CASSLTGTSVEQYF
d_call: NA
j_call: TRBJ2-7
v_call: TRBV7-2
clone_size: few

cdr3_nt: TGTGCCAGCAGCTTAGGCGGACAGGCCGATACGCAGTATTTT
cdr3_aa: CASSLGGQADTQYF
d_call: TRBD1
j_call: TRBJ2-3
v_call: TRBV7-6
clone_size: NA

cdr3_nt: TGTGCCTCCCAGGGCCCCTACGAGCAGTACTTC
cdr3_aa: CASQGPYEQYF
d_call: NA
j_call: TRBJ2-7
v_call: TRBV28
clone_size: NA

cdr3_nt: TGTGCCAGCAGGCGGACCAGGGACACCGGGGAGCTGTTTTTT
cdr3_aa: CASRRTRDTGELFF
d_call: NA
j_call: TRBJ2-2
v_call: TRBV6-5
clone_size: NA

cdr3_nt: TGCGCCAGCAGCTCTACTATTAGCGGGAGGGGGACAGATACGCAGTATTTT
cdr3_aa: CASSSTISGRGTDTQYF
d_call: TRBD2
j_call: TRBJ2-3
v_call: TRBV5-1
clone_size: NA

cdr3_nt: TGTGCCGTACTGGGGCAGGGAAGGGGTACAGATACGCAGTATTTT
cdr3_aa: CAVLGQGRGTDTQYF
d_call: NA
j_call: TRBJ2-3
v_call: TRBV5-4
clone_size: NA

cdr3_nt: TGTGCCAGCAGTTTTCCTCGAGGACAGGCGGATAATTCACCCCTCCACTTT
cdr3_aa: CASSFPRGQADNSPLHF
d_call: TRBD1
j_call: TRBJ1-6
v_call: TRBV28
clone_size: NA

cdr3_nt: TGTGCCAGCGGGAGGGACCGGCCCACCTATAGCAATCAGCCCCAGCATTTT
cdr3_aa: CASGRDRPTYSNQPQHF
d_call: NA
j_call: TRBJ1-5
v_call: TRBV27
clone_size: many

cdr3_nt: TGTGCCAGCTCGTTAGCAGGGGGCGCGTTCTACGAGCAGTACTTC
cdr3_aa: CASSLAGGAFYEQYF
d_call: TRBD1
j_call: TRBJ2-7
v_call: TRBV18
clone_size: NA

cdr3_nt: TGTGCCAGCTCACTGACTAGTACCTACGAGCAGTACTTC
cdr3_aa: CASSLTSTYEQYF
d_call: NA
j_call: TRBJ2-7
v_call: TRBV18
clone_size: once

cdr3_nt: TGTGCCAGCAGCCCGGCCCCCCGGGGGTTCGGGGAGACCCAGTACTTC
cdr3_aa: CASSPAPRGFGETQYF
d_call: NA
j_call: TRBJ2-5
v_call: TRBV3-1/TRBV3-2
clone_size: NA

cdr3_nt: TGTGCCAGCAGTTACCTAATGACGGAGGGCTATGGCTACACCTTC
cdr3_aa: CASSYLMTEGYGYTF
d_call: NA
j_call: TRBJ1-2
v_call: TRBV6-5
clone_size: NA

cdr3_nt: TGCAGCGTCGTCAGGGGACAGGTCACAGATACGCAGTATTTT
cdr3_aa: CSVVRGQVTDTQYF
d_call: TRBD1
j_call: TRBJ2-3
v_call: TRBV29-1
clone_size: NA

cdr3_nt: TGTGCCAGCAGTGAACCTATGTCACCCCTCCACTTT
cdr3_aa: CASSEPMSPLHF
d_call: NA
j_call: TRBJ1-6
v_call: TRBV25-1
clone_size: NA

cdr3_nt: TGTGCCAGCAGGTCCCCTACAGCGGGAGGGCAGTTCTTC
cdr3_aa: CASRSPTAGGQFF
d_call: TRBD2
j_call: TRBJ2-1
v_call: TRBV28
clone_size: NA

cdr3_nt: TGTGCCAGCAGTTTTTCGGGGACAGATTCCTACGAGCAGTACTTC
cdr3_aa: CASSFSGTDSYEQYF
d_call: TRBD1
j_call: TRBJ2-7
v_call: TRBV27
clone_size: once

cdr3_nt: TGTGCCAGCAGCGAAGGGGTCTACGAGCAGTACTTC
cdr3_aa: CASSEGVYEQYF
d_call: NA
j_call: TRBJ2-7
v_call: TRBV5-6
clone_size: few

cdr3_nt: TGCGCCAGCAGCTTGGACAGCTTTTCACCCCTCCACTTT
cdr3_aa: CASSLDSFSPLHF
d_call: NA
j_call: TRBJ1-6
v_call: TRBV5-1
clone_size: NA

cdr3_nt: TGTGCCAGCAGCCCCCAGGGTGGGGTTTACGAGCAGTACTTC
cdr3_aa: CASSPQGGVYEQYF
d_call: NA
j_call: TRBJ2-7
v_call: TRBV5-4
clone_size: NA

cdr3_nt: TGTGCCAGCAGTGCCACCAGTCTCTCCCTCTTCGGCTACACCTTC
cdr3_aa: CASSATSLSLFGYTF
d_call: NA
j_call: TRBJ1-2
v_call: TRBV28
clone_size: few

cdr3_nt: TGTGCTCTGGAGGCAGACAATGAGCAGTTCTTC
cdr3_aa: CALEADNEQFF
d_call: NA
j_call: TRBJ2-1
v_call: TRBV3-1/TRBV3-2
clone_size: NA

cdr3_nt: TGCGCCAGCAGCTTAGAGGTAAGGGGGCGCCTCGGAAATCAGCCCCAGCATTTT
cdr3_aa: CASSLEVRGRLGNQPQHF
d_call: TRBD1
j_call: TRBJ1-5
v_call: TRBV5-1
clone_size: NA

cdr3_nt: TGTGCCAGCAGTTTATCGGCGGGTCGAAGCAATCAGCCCCAGCATTTT
cdr3_aa: CASSLSAGRSNQPQHF
d_call: NA
j_call: TRBJ1-5
v_call: TRBV27
clone_size: few

cdr3_nt: TGTGCCAGCAGCTATGGTAGCTATGAGCAGTACTTC
cdr3_aa: CASSYGSYEQYF
d_call: NA
j_call: TRBJ2-7
v_call: TRBV11-3
clone_size: NA

cdr3_nt: TGTGCCAGCAGTTACGGGCCAGTGCAGGATACGCAGTATTTT
cdr3_aa: CASSYGPVQDTQYF
d_call: NA
j_call: TRBJ2-3
v_call: TRBV6-5
clone_size: few

cdr3_nt: TGTGCCAGCTCACCCTACGGGACAGGGTACAATGAGCAGTTCTTC
cdr3_aa: CASSPYGTGYNEQFF
d_call: TRBD1
j_call: TRBJ2-1
v_call: TRBV18
clone_size: NA

cdr3_nt: TGTGCCTCAGGGGCGGACATCACAGATACGCAGTATTTT
cdr3_aa: CASGADITDTQYF
d_call: NA
j_call: TRBJ2-3
v_call: TRBV19
clone_size: many

cdr3_nt: TGCGCCAGCAGCTTGCGGCAGGGTGTATCGAACACTGAAGCTTTCTTT
cdr3_aa: CASSLRQGVSNTEAFF
d_call: NA
j_call: TRBJ1-1
v_call: TRBV5-1
clone_size: few

cdr3_nt: TGTGCCAGCAGTTTCAACTTTTGGAAAACCACAGGGGACTTTAGCAATCAGCCCCAGCATTTT
cdr3_aa: CASSFNFWKTTGDFSNQPQHF
d_call: TRBD1
j_call: TRBJ1-5
v_call: TRBV28
clone_size: NA

cdr3_nt: TGTGCCAGCAGCCCGCGACATGGGGAGCGGAAGTACAATGAGCAGTTCTTC
cdr3_aa: CASSPRHGERKYNEQFF
d_call: NA
j_call: TRBJ2-1
v_call: TRBV14
clone_size: NA

cdr3_nt: TGTGCCAGCTCACCACTTGCGCTGAACGAGCAGTACTTC
cdr3_aa: CASSPLALNEQYF
d_call: NA
j_call: TRBJ2-7
v_call: TRBV18
clone_size: NA

cdr3_nt: TGTGCCAGCAGTGGGGGGGCTGACTATGGCTACACCTTC
cdr3_aa: CASSGGADYGYTF
d_call: NA
j_call: TRBJ1-2
v_call: TRBV27
clone_size: few

cdr3_nt: TGTGCCACCAGAAGGACAGGGGGAGGAGAGACCCAGTACTTC
cdr3_aa: CATRRTGGGETQYF
d_call: TRBD1
j_call: TRBJ2-5
v_call: TRBV24-1
clone_size: NA

cdr3_nt: TGTGCCAGTAGTTCTTCCGGGACAGGGGGTTCCTACGAGCAGTACTTC
cdr3_aa: CASSSSGTGGSYEQYF
d_call: TRBD1
j_call: TRBJ2-7
v_call: TRBV19
clone_size: NA

cdr3_nt: TGTGCCAGCAGTGAATTACTAGTAGGAAGGGACTACGAGCAGTACTTC
cdr3_aa: CASSELLVGRDYEQYF
d_call: NA
j_call: TRBJ2-7
v_call: TRBV2
clone_size: NA

cdr3_nt: TGTGCCAGCTCACCACCGGGACAGACGGGTTCACCCCTCCACTTT
cdr3_aa: CASSPPGQTGSPLHF
d_call: TRBD1
j_call: TRBJ1-6
v_call: TRBV18
clone_size: NA